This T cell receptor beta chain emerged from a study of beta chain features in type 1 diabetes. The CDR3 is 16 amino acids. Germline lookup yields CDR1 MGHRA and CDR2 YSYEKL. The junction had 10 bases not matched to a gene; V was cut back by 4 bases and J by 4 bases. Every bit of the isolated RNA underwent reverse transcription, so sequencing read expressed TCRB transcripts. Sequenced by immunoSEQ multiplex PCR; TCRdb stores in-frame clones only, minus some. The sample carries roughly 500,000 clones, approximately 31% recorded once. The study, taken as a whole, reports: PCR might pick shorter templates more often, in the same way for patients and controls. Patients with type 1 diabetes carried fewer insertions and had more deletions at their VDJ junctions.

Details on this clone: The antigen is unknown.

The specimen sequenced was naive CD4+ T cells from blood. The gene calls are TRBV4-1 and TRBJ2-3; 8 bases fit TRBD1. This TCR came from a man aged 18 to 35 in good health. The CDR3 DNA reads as TGCGCCAGCAGCCGCGCGACAGGGGACGACGCAGATACGCAGTATTTT. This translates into CASSRATGDDADTQYF.